These 16 T cell receptor beta chains came from one sample sequenced in a study of shared clonotypes between healthy human individuals. Terminally differentiated effector memory CD45RA+ cells were excluded from the naive CD8 cells, which were CD45RO-negative and positively selected for CCR7. Method: immunoSEQ multiplex PCR; TCRdb's copy keeps in-frame clones and lacks some. Seen here are over 750,000 clones, 90% to 98% observed once, and the top ten hold under 0.25%. Sequenced input: naive CD8+ T cells sorted from blood. The origin of the receptors is a man aged 25-45 years in good health.

The rearrangement uses TRBV2 and TRBJ2-7, with TRBD1 identical over 7 bases. Trimming took 5 bases from V and 5 from J; bases not matched to a gene: 6. CDR1 is SNHLY and CDR2 is FYNNEI in the germline V gene. The CDR3 consists of 13 residues. The CDR3 DNA is TGTGCCAGCAGTCGACAGGGTATGGACGAGCAGTACTTC. It specifies CASSRQGMDEQYF.

The J gene is TRBJ2-7, the V gene TRBV23-1; 10 nucleotides line up with TRBD2. TRBV23-1 is given ORF status, its function remaining uncertain. The CDR3 totals 19 residues. Losses at the gene ends were 1 base for V and 1 base for J; bases not matched to a gene: 13. The CDR3 here is CASSQFVLPGLALSYEQYF. As DNA, the CDR3 is TGCGCCAGCAGTCAATTTGTATTACCGGGACTAGCGTTGTCCTACGAGCAGTACTTC.

V and J are TRBV2 and TRBJ2-1, with D perhaps TRBD2 (6 bases). V shed 2 bases and J shed 9 bases, with 11 bases lying between them. CDR1 SNHLY and CDR2 FYNNEI come from the germline V gene. CDR3 length equals 13 residues. The CDR3 region is CASSEWGVSEQFF. CDR3 nucleotide sequence: TGTGCCAGCAGTGAATGGGGGGTTTCTGAGCAGTTCTTC. Full variable domain (rest looked up from reference TRBV2 and TRBJ2-1): EPEVTQTPSHQVTQMGQEVILRCVPISNHLYFYWYRQILGQKVEFLVSFYNNEISEKSEIFDDQFSVERPDGSNFTLKIRSTKLEDSAMYFCASSEWGVSEQFFGPGTRLTVL.

The J gene is TRBJ2-7, the V gene TRBV5-4, with a tentative D call TRBD2 (5 bases). The CDR3 contains 11 residues. Trimming pared 4 bases from V and 5 bases from J, leaving 7 bases between. Per the germline V gene, CDR1 is SGHNT and CDR2 is YYREEE (reference sequence). CDR3 sequence reads: CASSEGNEQYF. Written as DNA, the CDR3 is TGTGCCAGCAGCGAGGGAAACGAGCAGTACTTC.

The J gene is TRBJ2-5, the V gene TRBV7-6, with 8 bases identical to TRBD2. Germline V gene data show CDR1 as SGHVS and CDR2 as FNYEAQ. V shed 5 bases and J 5 bases; nucleotides not matched to a gene: 7. This CDR3 has 14 amino acids. Written as DNA, the CDR3 is TGTGCCAGCAGCGCCAGCGGGAGTAGGGAGACCCAGTACTTC. Its translation: CASSASGSRETQYF.

V usage is TRBV7-8 and J usage is TRBJ2-1; D is possibly TRBD2 (5 bases). Trimming cost V 1 base and J 6 bases, with 13 bases left between them. Germline CDR1 reads SGHVS; CDR2 reads FQNEAQ. This CDR3 contains 15 residues. The CDR3 here is CASSLVPEGANEQFF. The CDR3 coding sequence is TGTGCCAGCAGCTTAGTCCCCGAGGGAGCCAATGAGCAGTTCTTC.

This chain joins TRBV2 and TRBJ1-5, with D unresolved. The germline CDR1 and CDR2 sequences are SNHLY and FYNNEI. The V gene lost 3 bases and the J gene lost 7 bases, with 7 bases spanning the gap. The CDR3 has 12 residues. This chain's CDR3 is CASSDLQQPQHF. DNA of the CDR3: TGTGCCAGCAGTGATTTGCAGCAGCCCCAGCATTTT.

In its sample, this clone was seen once. V gene TRBV15 combines with J gene TRBJ1-3, with a possible D match to TRBD1 (5 bases). Germline CDR1 and CDR2: LNHNV and YYDKDF (reference sequence). V lost 3 bases and J lost 3, with 9 bases in between. The CDR3 totals 14 residues. CDR3 DNA sequence: TGTGCCACCAGCAGCGGGACGGTTGGAAACACCATATATTTT. Protein sequence: CATSSGTVGNTIYF.

J is TRBJ1-4 and V is TRBV19; D unclear. In germline, CDR1 is LNHDA, CDR2 SQIVND (reference sequence). Between the trimmed V and J ends, which lost 0 bases and 4 bases, there was a span of 18 bases. This CDR3 has 18 amino acids. The CDR3 bases are TGTGCCAGTAGTATAGAATGCATGCTCGAGCCAGGTAATGAAAAACTGTTTTTT. Protein product: CASSIECMLEPGNEKLFF.

This chain connects TRBV14 to TRBJ1-2; 9 nucleotides align to TRBD1. V lost 0 bases to trimming and J lost 6 bases; unmatched junction nucleotides: 8. The CDR3 runs 16 residues. Germline CDR1 and CDR2: SGHDN and FVKESK. CDR3 in amino acids: CASSQDPTGTGHGYTF. In DNA form, the CDR3 reads TGTGCCAGCAGCCAAGATCCGACCGGGACAGGGCATGGCTACACCTTC.

The V and J genes are TRBV2 and TRBJ2-4, with TRBD1 matching over 7 bases. J was trimmed by 8 bases and V by 2 bases; bases with no gene match: 6. The CDR3 has 14 amino acids. CDR1 SNHLY and CDR2 FYNNEI come from the germline V gene. The chain's CDR3 is CASSEWGQWDIQYF. The CDR3 DNA reads as TGTGCCAGCAGTGAATGGGGACAGTGGGACATTCAGTACTTC. The full variable domain, completed using reference TRBV2 and TRBJ2-4, is EPEVTQTPSHQVTQMGQEVILRCVPISNHLYFYWYRQILGQKVEFLVSFYNNEISEKSEIFDDQFSVERPDGSNFTLKIRSTKLEDSAMYFCASSEWGQWDIQYFGAGTRLSVL.

As to this clone: In the same sample, other DNA sequences code for this CDR3. V is TRBV2 and J is TRBJ2-7; possibly TRBD1 or TRBD2 for D (5 bases each). From germline, CDR1 is SNHLY and CDR2 FYNNEI. V was shortened by 8 bases and J by 3 bases, with 11 bases between the two germline ends. CDR3 length: 12 amino acids. This CDR3 is CASSKRGYEQYF. The CDR3 nucleotides are TGTGCCAGCTCCAAGAGGGGCTACGAGCAGTACTTC.

The J gene is TRBJ2-7, the V gene TRBV7-2, with D unresolved. CDR1 is SGHTA and CDR2 is FQGNSA in the germline V gene. The V end lost 2 bases, the J end lost 0 bases, and 11 bases lay between the germline ends. The CDR3 is 15 residues long. CDR3 region: CASSLTADISYEQYF. CDR3 in DNA: TGTGCCAGCAGCTTAACGGCAGACATCTCCTACGAGCAGTACTTC.

This clone showed up just once. The V and J genes are TRBV27 and TRBJ2-7; no clear D gene. The CDR3 has 13 amino acids. Trimming removed 1 base at V and 5 bases at J, with 9 bases between. Germline CDR1 and CDR2: MNHEY and SMNVEV (reference sequence). The CDR3 sequence is CASSLWEGDEQYF. Here the CDR3 DNA reads TGTGCCAGCAGTTTATGGGAAGGTGACGAGCAGTACTTC.

This clone was detected only once. V is TRBV18 and J is TRBJ2-7, with TRBD1 identical over 10 bases. The germline gives CDR1 KGHSH, CDR2 LQKENI. The trim removed 3 bases at V and 3 bases at J, leaving 8 bases unmatched. This CDR3 region has 16 residues. CDR3 sequence (DNA): TGTGCCAGCTCACCCAAGGACAGGGGGACCGTCTACGAGCAGTACTTC. This encodes CASSPKDRGTVYEQYF.

The rearrangement links TRBV4-3 to TRBJ2-3; 14 positions match TRBD2. CDR3 length: 16 residues. J gave up 5 bases and V 1 base, and 2 bases lay outside the gene matches. CDR1 is LGHNA, CDR2 YSLEER, per germline. In DNA form, the CDR3 reads TGCGCCAGCAGCCAAGGACTAGCGGGAGGGAAAGATACGCAGTATTTT. The encoded protein is CASSQGLAGGKDTQYF.